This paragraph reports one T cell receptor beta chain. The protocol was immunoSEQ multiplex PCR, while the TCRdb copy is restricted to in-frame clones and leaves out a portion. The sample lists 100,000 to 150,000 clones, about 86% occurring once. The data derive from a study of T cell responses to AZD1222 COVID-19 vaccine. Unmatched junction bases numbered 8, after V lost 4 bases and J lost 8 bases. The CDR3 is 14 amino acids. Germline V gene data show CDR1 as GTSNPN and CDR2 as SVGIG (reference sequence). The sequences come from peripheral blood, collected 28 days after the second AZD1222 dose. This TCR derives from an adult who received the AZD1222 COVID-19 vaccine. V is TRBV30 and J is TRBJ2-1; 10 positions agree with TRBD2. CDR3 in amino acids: CAWNPGLANDEQFF. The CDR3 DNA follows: TGTGCCTGGAACCCGGGACTAGCGAATGATGAGCAGTTCTTC.